The rows below give T cell receptor beta chains drawn from one sample of a study of control samples from healthy donors and cancer patients. The method was immunoSEQ multiplex PCR; TCRdb's version includes in-frame clones alone and lacks a portion of them. This table holds tens of thousands of clones, around 84% found once. The sample was blood. Every receptor here comes from a man over 45 in good health. CDR3s include the opening cysteine and the closing phenylalanine or tryptophan. Clone size is shown for a subset of rows, as once, few, many or a class of expanded clone.

>NA|TRBV7-9
CASSRRGQAGNTIYF
>NA|TRBV5-1
CASSLEREGRETQYF
>NA|TRBV30
CAWSVGAGGGYTF
>NA|TRBV6-6
CASSRGSPGNTIYF
>NA|TRBV29-1
CSELALDTQYF
>NA|TRBV18
CASSLRLGQRTGNEQFF
>once|TRBV11-2
CASSLGQGWEQYF
>NA|TRBV5-1
CASSLGWKSTEAFF
>NA|TRBV15
CATSSPQTGGYNEQFF
>NA|TRBV7-8
CASSLGLAVGEQYF
>few|TRBV19
CASTVTGGNQPQHF
>NA|TRBV19
CASTRFLEYGTDNEQFF
>NA|TRBV6-5
CASSYGGGTDTQYF
>NA|TRBV5-5
CASSLFTGQNSPLHF
>NA|TRBV18
CASSPRISGNTIYF
>NA|TRBV12-3/TRBV12-4
CASSLGGGELFF
>NA|TRBV7-2
CASSPRDAIGGYTF
>NA|TRBV29-1
CSVEDTPEGTEAFF
>few|TRBV27
CASSRSGGNSYEQYF
>NA|TRBV19
CAAGTAGNTIYF
>NA|TRBV2
CASRQGTSGTNEQFF
>NA|TRBV7-2
CASSPTLGRYQETQYF
>NA|TRBV20-1
CSATTAYEQYF
>NA|TRBV28
CASSLSSMNTEAFF
>NA|TRBV7-9
CASSFRGDSFHEKLFF
>NA|TRBV10-2
CASTVTSETIYEQYF
>NA|TRBV29-1
CSARQGITEAFF
>NA|TRBV3-1/TRBV3-2
CASSRAGGPLDTQYF
>NA|TRBV30
CAWSTLRPDNEQFF
>once|TRBV15
CATSSAGGVGRRAFF
>NA|TRBV7-2
CASSGGRTSGANVLTF
>NA|TRBV30
CAWSVERVTNEKLFF
>few|TRBV19
CASSPADRGRISGNTIYF
>NA|TRBV5-4
CASSEDRNTEAFF
>NA|TRBV18
CASYTGGKGPQHF
>NA|TRBV30
CAWSGTSRSYNEQFF
>NA|TRBV29-1
CSVGAGGEKLFF
>NA|TRBV5-1
CASGTAGGSEETQYF
>NA|TRBV5-4
CASSLAMSGPNYGYTF
>NA|TRBV5-1
CASSLDTGVGGYTF